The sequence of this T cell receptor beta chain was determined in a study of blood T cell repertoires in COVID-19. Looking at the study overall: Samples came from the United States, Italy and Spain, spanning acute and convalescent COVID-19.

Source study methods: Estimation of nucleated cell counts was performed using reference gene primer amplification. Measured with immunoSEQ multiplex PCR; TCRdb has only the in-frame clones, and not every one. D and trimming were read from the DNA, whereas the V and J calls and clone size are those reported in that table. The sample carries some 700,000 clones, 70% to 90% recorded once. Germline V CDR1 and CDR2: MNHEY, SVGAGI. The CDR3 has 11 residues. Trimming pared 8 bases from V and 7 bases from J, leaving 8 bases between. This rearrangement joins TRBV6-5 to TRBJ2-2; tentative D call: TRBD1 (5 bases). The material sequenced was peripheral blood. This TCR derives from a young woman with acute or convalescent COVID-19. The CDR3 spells CASHQGGELFF. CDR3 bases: TGTGCCAGCCACCAGGGCGGGGAGCTGTTTTTT.